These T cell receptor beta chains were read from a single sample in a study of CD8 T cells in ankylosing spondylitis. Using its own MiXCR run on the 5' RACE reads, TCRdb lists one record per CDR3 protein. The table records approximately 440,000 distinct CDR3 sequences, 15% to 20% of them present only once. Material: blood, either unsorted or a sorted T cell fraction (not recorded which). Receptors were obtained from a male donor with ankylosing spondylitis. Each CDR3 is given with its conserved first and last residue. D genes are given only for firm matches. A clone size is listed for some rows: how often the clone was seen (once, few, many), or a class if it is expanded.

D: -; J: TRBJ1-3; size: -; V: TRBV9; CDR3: CASSTSGLGNTIYF; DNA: TGTGCCAGCAGCACCTCGGGATTGGGAAACACCATATATTTT
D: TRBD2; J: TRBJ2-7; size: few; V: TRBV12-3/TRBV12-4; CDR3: CASRYSGTSGYEQYF; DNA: TGTGCCAGCAGATACTCCGGGACTAGCGGCTACGAGCAGTACTTC
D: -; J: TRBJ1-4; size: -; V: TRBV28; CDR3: CASSLLGGYEKLFF; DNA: TGTGCCAGCAGTTTGTTGGGAGGATATGAAAAACTGTTTTTT
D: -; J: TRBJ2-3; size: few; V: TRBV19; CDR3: CASSIGVDTQYF; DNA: TGTGCCAGTAGTATAGGGGTAGATACGCAGTATTTT
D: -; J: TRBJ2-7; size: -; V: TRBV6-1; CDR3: CASSDVGQGTYEQYF; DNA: TGTGCCAGCAGTGACGTGGGGCAGGGGACCTACGAGCAGTACTTC
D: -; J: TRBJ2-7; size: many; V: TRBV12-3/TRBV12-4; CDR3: CASSLALQGTHEQYF; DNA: TGTGCCAGCAGTTTAGCCTTGCAGGGCACCCACGAGCAGTACTTC
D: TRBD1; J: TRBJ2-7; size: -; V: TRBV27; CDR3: CASSPQGAGEQYF; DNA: TGTGCCAGCAGTCCTCAGGGGGCTGGGGAGCAGTACTTC
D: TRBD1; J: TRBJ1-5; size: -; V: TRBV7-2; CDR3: CASSSKTGSNQPQHF; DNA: TGTGCCAGCAGCTCGAAGACAGGGAGCAATCAGCCCCAGCATTTT
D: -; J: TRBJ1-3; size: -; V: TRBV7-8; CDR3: CASSLAHGSGNTIYF; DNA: TGTGCCAGCAGCTTAGCCCATGGCTCTGGAAACACCATATATTTT
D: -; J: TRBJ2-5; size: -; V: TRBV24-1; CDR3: CATSDKTGKETQYF; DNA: TGTGCCACCAGTGATAAAACAGGGAAGGAGACCCAGTACTTC
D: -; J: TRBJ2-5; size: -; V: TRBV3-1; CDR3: CASSQDLGGETQYF; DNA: TGTGCCAGCAGCCAAGATCTGGGCGGCGAGACCCAGTACTTC
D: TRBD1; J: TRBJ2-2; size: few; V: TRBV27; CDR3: CASSLGGRTGSTGELFF; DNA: TGTGCCAGCAGTTTAGGGGGAAGGACAGGGTCCACCGGGGAGCTGTTTTTT
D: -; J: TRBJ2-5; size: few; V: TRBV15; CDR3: CATSRESPKETQYF; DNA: TGTGCCACCAGCAGAGAAAGCCCAAAAGAGACCCAGTACTTC
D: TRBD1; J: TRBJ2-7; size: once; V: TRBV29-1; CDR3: CSAGQLQGAVNEQYF; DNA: TGCAGCGCCGGGCAACTCCAGGGGGCTGTGAACGAGCAGTACTTC